A single sample gave rise to the 9 T cell receptor beta chains below, sequenced in a study of cytomegalovirus exposure and HLA in healthy donors. Primers for the PCR totalled 60 Vbeta and 13 Jbeta. Assay used: immunoSEQ multiplex PCR; TCRdb lists only in-frame clones, some missing. The sample yields about 130,000 clones, about 79% seen once. The specimen sequenced was PBMCs. The receptors shown here come from a woman in her late teens or twenties in good health and CMV-seropositive.

V and J are TRBV9 and TRBJ1-4; 8 bases align to TRBD1. CDR3 length equals 17 residues. From germline, CDR1 is SGDLS and CDR2 YYNGEE. V was clipped by 0 bases and J by 1 base; unmatched bases: 5. CDR3 sequence: CASSVARGLGTNEKLFF. The CDR3 DNA reads TGTGCCAGCAGCGTAGCCAGGGGGCTCGGAACTAATGAAAAACTGTTTTTT.

The V call is TRBV5-4, the J call TRBJ1-2; 7 bases align to TRBD1. The J segment lost 4 bases and the V segment lost 5 bases, leaving 5 bases of the junction unmatched. CDR1 is SGHNT, CDR2 YYREEE, per germline (reference sequence). The length of the CDR3 is 13 residues. The CDR3 protein is CASRAGQSYGYTF. In DNA form, the CDR3 reads TGTGCCAGCAGGGCGGGACAGAGCTATGGCTACACCTTC.

The chain links TRBV28 to TRBJ2-7; weak D call: TRBD1 (6 bases). The CDR3 length is 13 residues. Germline CDR1 reads MDHEN; CDR2 reads SYDVKM. The V and J ends lost 5 bases and 3 bases respectively, with 11 bases between them. The CDR3: CASSRRTVYEQYF. The CDR3 DNA sequence: TGTGCCAGCAGTAGACGGACAGTCTACGAGCAGTACTTC.

The chain couples TRBV6-5 to TRBJ1-2; D is ambiguous. Germline assignment: CDR1 MNHEY and CDR2 SVGAGI. This CDR3 has 13 residues. With 5 bases removed from V and 1 base from J, the gap between germline ends came to 8 bases. In DNA form, the CDR3 reads TGTGCCAGCAGTCGATCAGTTAACTATGGCTACACCTTC. This gives the protein CASSRSVNYGYTF.

This chain uses TRBV5-6 with TRBJ2-7; 7 bases match TRBD2. With V trimmed by 0 bases and J by 2 bases, 5 bases remained unmatched. CDR3 length equals 15 residues. Per germline, CDR1 SGHDT and CDR2 YYEEEE. The CDR3 nucleotides read TGTGCCAGCAGCTTGGTAGCGGGCGTTGCCTACGAGCAGTACTTC. Its translation: CASSLVAGVAYEQYF.

The rearrangement uses TRBV6-5 and TRBJ2-3, with D possibly being TRBD2 (6 bases). Trimming stripped 2 bases from V and 4 bases from J, with 16 bases between. Germline V gene data show CDR1 as MNHEY and CDR2 as SVGAGI. The CDR3 is 16 amino acids. The CDR3 is CASSYPGVTGADTQYF. In DNA form, the CDR3 reads TGTGCCAGCAGTTACCCTGGGGTGACGGGAGCAGATACGCAGTATTTT.

The chain recombines TRBV6-5 with TRBJ1-2; D might be TRBD1 (6 bases). CDR1 is MNHEY, CDR2 SVGAGI, per germline. This CDR3 has 12 residues. Trimming removed 6 bases at V and 12 bases at J, with 17 bases between. CDR3 in DNA: TGTGCCAGCAGCCAGGACAGTCGAGCAAACACCTTC. This codes for CASSQDSRANTF.

The chain combines TRBV25-1 with TRBJ2-3; TRBD2 matches 7 bases. There are 16 residues in the CDR3. Germline loops: CDR1 MGHDK, CDR2 SYGVNS. Trimming cost V 4 bases and J 3 bases; bases outside gene matches: 10. The CDR3 sequence is CASSGSLGGGTDTQYF. The CDR3 DNA sequence: TGTGCCAGCAGTGGAAGCCTTGGGGGGGGGACAGATACGCAGTATTTT.

The chain uses TRBV6-5 and TRBJ2-5; the match to TRBD2 covers 12 bases. V trimming: 4 bases; J trimming: 7 bases; junction bases outside the gene matches: 10. The CDR3 is 16 amino acids. Germline V gives CDR1 MNHEY, CDR2 SVGAGI. CDR3 protein: CASSSGLAGSGGTQYF. The CDR3 DNA sequence: TGTGCCAGCAGTTCCGGACTAGCGGGGTCTGGTGGGACCCAGTACTTC.